This entry features one T cell receptor beta chain sequence. The clone's antigen remains unknown. Base quality data are lacking; no much larger clone is found one base away. The CDR3 starts with the cysteine, ends with the phenylalanine, and has 15 residues. Just the 45-base CDR3 DNA is kept, in frame starting at base 1. V lost 0 bases and J lost 7 bases; the stretch between them is 13 bases long. Via the germline V gene, CDR1 is SGHTS and CDR2 YDEGEE. During the collection period, no immune events, such as infections, were documented for the healthy donors. Blood repertoires from healthy donors were used as a training cohort for calibrating time-dependent variance in a beta-binomial model of differential abundance of T-cell clones. The training cohort comprised 10 or so healthy donors, 3 female and 7 male. On average the donors were 43 years old, and their ages spanned roughly 29 to 70 years. Whole blood from each healthy donor was obtained from a commercial supplier and was collected at three time points approximately 15 days apart. For immunosequencing, genomic DNA was extracted from unsorted whole blood.

The data originate from a study of identifying expanded T cells in peripheral blood (dated by TCRdb to between 2018 and 2021). With respect to the entire study: Technical replicates were generated by sequencing separate aliquots of the same genomic DNA pool, and four replicates were compared pairwise. The research as a whole found: Between technical replicates the binomial model flagged around 1.3 differentially abundant clones, whereas over about two weeks the binomial model flagged about 15 and over approximately four weeks approximately 18. The beta-binomial model significantly reduced the number of clones called differentially abundant and the false-positive rate across all healthy-donor time intervals. For all healthy donors, the variance in clone template counts between roughly 2-week samples rose significantly as total template count increased. The authors expected that biological variance in healthy repertoires might rise further over much longer intervals, such as months to years.

TCRbeta CDR3 regions were profiled with the immunoSEQ Assay using bias-controlled multiplex PCR amplification of genomic DNA. The study's processing was this. To quantify the absolute abundance of each unique TCRbeta CDR3 region, the sequences were collapsed and filtered. Differential abundance was tested with two models: a binomial (Fisher-equivalent) model and a beta-binomial model that adds time-dependent variance fitted from healthy donors. Any clone with fewer than 5 combined templates was excluded, and a clone was called differentially abundant if its Benjamini-Hochberg FDR was below 0.01. In the beta-binomial model, variance was expressed as a function of the total template count across the two samples, in the form v = (b*log(k)+a)^2. TCRdb retrieved this table from immuneACCESS and kept in-frame rearrangements only. Not all clones are present; in checked studies, unresolved V genes account for under half, and no reason is known for the remainder. The D gene and trimming were derived from the DNA, and the V and J assignments and clone size from that table. The table for this sample lists roughly 100,000 clones; roughly 85% of them were counted only once. About 17% of the sample comes from the top ten.

The chain employs TRBV5-8 and TRBJ1-4; D gene: possibly TRBD1, on 6 matching bases. The material sequenced was blood. This clonotype was sampled from a person between 18 and 75 years old in good health. CDR3 loop: CASSLDRGRSEKLFF. The DNA reads as follows: TGTGCCAGCAGCTTGGATCGGGGGCGGAGTGAAAAACTGTTTTTT.